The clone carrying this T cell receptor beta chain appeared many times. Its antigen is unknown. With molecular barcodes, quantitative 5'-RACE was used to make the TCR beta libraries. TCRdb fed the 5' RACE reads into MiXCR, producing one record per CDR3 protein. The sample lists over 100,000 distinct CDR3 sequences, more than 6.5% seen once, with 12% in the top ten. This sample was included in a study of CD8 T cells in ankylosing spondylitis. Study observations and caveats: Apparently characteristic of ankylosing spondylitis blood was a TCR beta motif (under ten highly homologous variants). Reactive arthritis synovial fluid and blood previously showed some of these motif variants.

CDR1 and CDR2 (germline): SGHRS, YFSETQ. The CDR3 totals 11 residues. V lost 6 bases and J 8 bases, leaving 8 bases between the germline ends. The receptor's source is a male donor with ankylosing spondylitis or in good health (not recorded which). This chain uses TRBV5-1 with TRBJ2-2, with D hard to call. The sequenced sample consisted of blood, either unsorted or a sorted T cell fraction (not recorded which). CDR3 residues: CASMLSGELFF. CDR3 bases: TGCGCCAGCATGCTGTCAGGGGAGCTGTTTTTT.